Below, 20 T cell receptor beta chains from the same sample are listed, as sequenced in a study of tumor and adjacent non-tumor tissue in lung cancer. RNA was extracted from bulk tissue without any cell sorting. More than 3 cm separated this lung sample from the edge of the tumor. Three rounds of nested PCR, following a modified ARM-PCR protocol, produced the TCRbeta library. TCRdb ran MiXCR on the multiplex PCR reads and lists one entry per CDR3 protein. The table lists nearly 50,000 distinct CDR3 sequences, 64% of them singletons. Sequenced: distant non-tumor lung tissue. The source is a woman between 70 and 85 years old with non-small cell lung cancer.

A remark on this clonotype: The junction does not match germline at one end; this may be a read error. This chain uses TRBV6-1 with TRBJ1-5, with D possibly being TRBD1 (5 bases). CDR1 MNHNS and CDR2 SASEGT come from the germline V gene. This CDR3 is built from 13 residues. The DNA of the CDR3 is TGTGTCAGCATCATTGCGGGGGACCAGCCCCAGCATTTT. It specifies CVSIIAGDQPQHF.

This clonotype was counted ten times or more. This may arise from a read error, as a much more abundant clone is one base away. The chain uses TRBV6-1 and TRBJ1-5; 9 nucleotides match TRBD1. The end of the DNA aligns better with TRBJ2-3, so the J call may be wrong. Germline V gives CDR1 MNHNS, CDR2 SASEGT. This CDR3 is built from 12 residues. CDR3 coding DNA: TGTGCCGGACAGGGGCCCAATCAGCCCCAGTATTTT. Its translation is CAGQGPNQPQYF.

The CDR3 protein is CASSRTGTDQPQHF. Written as DNA, the CDR3 is TGTGCCAGCAGCAGGACAGGGACCGATCAGCCCCAGCATTTT. This chain uses TRBV11-2 with TRBJ1-5; 8 nucleotides agree with TRBD1. Germline V gene sequence: CDR1 SGHAT, CDR2 FQNNGV. V gave up 5 bases and J gave up 5 bases; unmatched junction bases: 5. This CDR3 comprises 14 residues.

Of note for this clonotype: A junction end diverges from the germline sequence, so it may reflect a read error. The CDR3 protein is CASSYSWARAYEQYF. The DNA of the CDR3 is TGTGCCAGCAGCTATTCATGGGCGCGGGCCTACGAGCAGTATTTC. The chain uses TRBV7-9 and TRBJ2-7; the D gene is possibly TRBD2 (5 bases). The germline CDR1 and CDR2 sequences are SEHNR and FQNEAQ (reference sequence). The length of the CDR3 is 15 residues.

Notes on this clonotype: Compared with germline, one end of the junction differs, possibly owing to a read error. The chain couples TRBV5-4 to TRBJ2-1; D gene uncertain. The CDR3 consists of 14 residues. The germline V gene has CDR1 SGHNT and CDR2 YYREEE (reference sequence). CDR3 DNA sequence: TGTGCCAGCAGCTTCTTACGCCTACCCAATGGGCAGTTCTTC. It translates to CASSFLRLPNGQFF.

This clonotype was seen a single time. The chain recombines TRBV10-2 with TRBJ2-7, with D possibly matching TRBD2 (5 bases). CDR3 length equals 14 residues. Trimming pared 7 bases from V and 8 bases from J, leaving 21 bases between. CDR1 and CDR2 (germline): WSHSY, SAAADI. CDR3 residues: CASNALALSRQQYF. In DNA, the CDR3 is TGCGCCAGCAACGCGCTAGCTCTTAGTCGACAGCAGTACTTC.

With regard to this clonotype: The missing conserved phenylalanine or tryptophan at the end of this CDR3 makes a read error likely. Because the CDR3's place on the DNA is in doubt, the DNA is left out and the CDR3 is given as listed by TCRdb. V and J are TRBV5-5 and TRBJ2-3; TRBD1 was called by the table and not checked on the DNA. Germline CDR1 is SGHKS and CDR2 is YYEKEE (reference sequence). Inclusive of both ends, the CDR3 amounts to 15 amino acids. The CDR3 region is CASRKTVSSTDTQCS.

On this clonotype: This CDR3 fails to terminate in the conserved phenylalanine or tryptophan, so it likely reflects a read error. This chain links TRBV6-5 with TRBJ1-1; no firm D call. CDR3 length equals 15 residues. Germline V gene sequence: CDR1 MNHEY, CDR2 SVGAGI. The V gene lost 7 bases and the J gene lost 4 bases, with 19 bases spanning the gap. The CDR3 here is CASTSLGKVVTEAFI. The DNA for the CDR3 is TGTGCCAGCACTTCCTTGGGGAAGGTGGTCACTGAAGCTTTCATT.

This clonotype was seen a few times. This may come from a read error, since a much larger clone is one base off. The V call is TRBV5-6, the J call TRBJ1-2; D uncertain. The CDR3 contains 16 residues. V was clipped by 0 bases and J by 7 bases, with 19 bases between them. Germline V CDR1 and CDR2: SGHDT, YYEEEE. CDR3 sequence reads: CASSLDIPPIEGGYTF. Written as DNA, the CDR3 is TGTGCCAGCAGCTTGGACATCCCACCTATTGAGGGTGGCTACACCTTC.

This clonotype is a singleton in its sample. A much larger clone lies one base from this, so it may be a read error. Written as DNA, the CDR3 is TGCACTGCTGGCCCGGAGCTAGCGGGAGTTGAGACCCAGTACTTC. Translated: CTAGPELAGVETQYF. The J gene is TRBJ2-5, the V gene TRBV20-1, with TRBD2 identical over 10 bases. The CDR3 has 15 amino acids. The germline V gene has CDR1 DFQATT and CDR2 SNEGSKA (reference sequence).

Details on this clonotype: The final CDR3 position lacks the conserved phenylalanine or tryptophan, pointing to a likely read error. It is unclear where the CDR3 begins or ends on the DNA, so no DNA is shown, and the CDR3 is as TCRdb lists it. V is TRBV5-1 and J is TRBJ2-7; the table's D gene call, TRBD1, was not cross checked with the DNA. Germline V lookup: CDR1 SGHRS, CDR2 YFSETQ. Counting both end residues, the CDR3 totals 15 amino acids. CDR3 sequence: CASSLGPEGGYEQYL.

This clonotype was picked up a small number of times. The CDR3 loop reads CAWGVGNTEAFF. CDR3 sequence (DNA): TGTGCCTGGGGGGTAGGGAACACTGAAGCTTTCTTT. V is TRBV30 and J is TRBJ1-1; D gene uncertain. Trimming removed 5 bases at V and 1 base at J, with 8 bases between. Per germline, CDR1 GTSNPN and CDR2 SVGIG (reference sequence). CDR3 size: 12 residues. The full variable domain, rest sourced from reference TRBV30 and TRBJ1-1, is SQTIHQWPATLVQPVGSPLSLECTVEGTSNPNLYWYRQAAGRGLQLLFYSVGIGQISSEVPQNLSASRPQDRQFILSSKKLLLSDSGFYLCAWGVGNTEAFFGQGTRLTVV.

For this clonotype: A single base separates this from a much larger clone, so it may be a read error. The V call is TRBV20-1, the J call TRBJ2-7; D might be TRBD2 (6 bases). This CDR3 comprises 14 residues. The germline V gene has CDR1 DFQATT and CDR2 SNEGSKA (reference sequence). The CDR3 loop is CSARDYGGLSELYF. In DNA form, the CDR3 reads TGCAGTGCTAGAGATTACGGGGGACTTTCGGAGCTGTACTTC.

On this clonotype itself: A read error may account for a junction end that differs from germline. V gene TRBV11-1 combines with J gene TRBJ2-3, with a tentative D call TRBD2 (6 bases). Germline loops: CDR1 SGHAT, CDR2 FQDESV (reference sequence). This CDR3 has 14 residues. The CDR3 nucleotides are TGTGTCAGCAGCTTGGATAGGGAGGCAGTTACGCAGTATTTT. Protein: CVSSLDREAVTQYF.

Concerning this clonotype itself: A much bigger clone sits one base away, suggesting this may be a read error. In this CDR3 the conserved last residue, phenylalanine or tryptophan, is missing, so a read error is likely. The DNA is omitted, as the CDR3 cannot be located on it reliably, and the CDR3 follows TCRdb's listing. This sequence joins TRBV10-1 and TRBJ2-7; the D call of TRBD2 is as the table states it, not checked on the DNA. Germline lookup yields CDR1 WNHNN and CDR2 SYGVQD (reference sequence). Ends included, the CDR3 has 11 residues. The CDR3 region is CASTGLIGEYL.

The chain is built from TRBV29-1 and TRBJ1-1; D ambiguous. Trimming cost V 7 bases and J 3 bases, with 15 bases left between them. There are 13 residues in the CDR3. Germline V gene sequence: CDR1 SQVTM, CDR2 ANQGSEA. CDR3 DNA sequence: TGCAGCGCCTCCATCGTGGTGGACACTGAAGCTTTCTTT. Its protein product is CSASIVVDTEAFF.

Worth noting for this clonotype: One end of the junction is discordant with germline, which a read error may explain. V is TRBV6-1 and J is TRBJ2-7, with D possibly called TRBD1 or TRBD2 (5 bases each). CDR1 and CDR2 (germline): MNHNS, SASEGT. This CDR3 is built from 15 residues. The CDR3: CASSEALGASFEQYF. For the CDR3, the DNA is TGTGCCAGCAGTGAAGCGCTTGGGGCTAGCTTCGAGCAATACTTC.

The gene calls are TRBV6-2 or TRBV6-3 and TRBJ2-1, with 7 nucleotides matching TRBD2. The CDR3 is 14 amino acids. Germline values: CDR1 MNHEY, CDR2 SVGEGT. With 2 bases clipped from V and 8 bases from J, the junction kept 6 bases outside the gene matches. CDR3 loop: CASSYPGRDDEQFF. The CDR3 DNA follows: TGTGCCAGCAGTTACCCAGGGAGGGACGATGAGCAGTTCTTC.

This clonotype is large (0.1 to 1%) by share. The chain employs TRBV11-3 and TRBJ1-1, with D unresolved. Trimming shortened V by 3 bases and J by 3 bases, and 8 bases separated the two germline ends. CDR1 is SGHNT, CDR2 YENEEA, per germline. The CDR3 length is 13 residues. The CDR3 nucleotides read TGTGCCAGCAGCTTTTCACACGACACTGAAGCTTTCTTT. Protein product: CASSFSHDTEAFF. Full variable domain (outside the CDR3, taken from reference TRBV11-3 and TRBJ1-1): EAGVVQSPRYKIIEKKQPVAFWCNPISGHNTLYWYLQNLGQGPELLIRYENEEAVDDSQLPKDRFSAERLKGVDSTLKIQPAELGDSAVYLCASSFSHDTEAFFGQGTRLTVV.

Points on this clonotype: A read error may explain this, as a much larger clone is one base away. The V and J genes are TRBV13 and TRBJ2-1; D is perhaps TRBD2 (6 bases). Germline V gene lookup returns CDR1 PRHDT and CDR2 FYEKMQ (reference sequence). V lost 5 bases to trimming and J lost 0 bases, with 23 bases between them. CDR3 length: 19 amino acids. This chain's CDR3 is CASSTSRPTRRVSYNEQFF. CDR3 bases: TGTGCCAGCAGCACAAGTCGCCCGACTAGGCGGGTCTCCTACAATGAGCAGTTCTTC.